The 30 T cell receptor beta chains given below trace back to one sample, sequenced in a study of blood T cell repertoires in COVID-19. Data came from immunoSEQ multiplex PCR; TCRdb stores just in-frame clones and leaves some out. The sample records under 100,000 clones, under 80% being singletons. The specimen sequenced was peripheral blood. Receptors were obtained from a man aged 60 to 69 with COVID-19, enrolled during active disease.

The CDR3 protein is CASRQAGPGELFF. The CDR3 DNA follows: TGTGCCAGCAGACAAGCGGGCCCCGGGGAGCTGTTTTTT. The chain employs TRBV12-3 or TRBV12-4 and TRBJ2-2, with D possibly TRBD2 on 6 matching bases. The CDR3 has 13 amino acids. Trimming removed 6 bases from V and 6 bases from J, with 11 bases in between.

This rearrangement joins TRBV11-2 to TRBJ2-1, with 12 bases aligning to TRBD2. The CDR3 runs to 17 residues. The ends lost 4 bases at V and 4 bases at J; junction bases unmatched: 8. Germline CDR1 SGHAT, CDR2 FQNNGV. Here the CDR3 reads CASSSTSGRTRYNEQFF. In nucleotides, the CDR3 is TGTGCCAGCAGCTCGACTAGCGGGAGAACGCGTTACAATGAGCAGTTCTTC.

The chain carries TRBV30 and TRBJ2-2, with D tentatively TRBD1 (6 bases). The CDR3 has 14 amino acids. In germline, CDR1 is GTSNPN, CDR2 SVGIG (reference sequence). The germline V and J ends were trimmed by 7 bases and 1 base, with 13 bases remaining between them. CDR3 DNA: TGTGCCTACCTCGAGACAGGGAACACCGGGGAGCTGTTTTTT. This gives the protein CAYLETGNTGELFF.

The chain joins TRBV2 to TRBJ1-5; D perhaps matches TRBD1 (6 bases). CDR1 and CDR2 from the germline V gene are SNHLY and FYNNEI. The CDR3 totals 15 residues. V lost 6 bases and J 0 bases, leaving 12 bases between the germline ends. The CDR3 protein is CASRRTDNSNQPQHF. The DNA for the CDR3 is TGTGCCAGCAGGCGGACAGACAATAGCAATCAGCCCCAGCATTTT. The full variable domain, its missing parts supplied by reference TRBV2 and TRBJ1-5, is EPEVTQTPSHQVTQMGQEVILRCVPISNHLYFYWYRQILGQKVEFLVSFYNNEISEKSEIFDDQFSVERPDGSNFTLKIRSTKLEDSAMYFCASRRTDNSNQPQHFGDGTRLSIL.

The V gene is TRBV19, the J gene TRBJ2-2; TRBD1 is a possible D gene (6 bases). This CDR3 has 13 amino acids. Germline lookup yields CDR1 LNHDA and CDR2 SQIVND (reference sequence). The V gene lost 9 bases and the J gene lost 0 bases, with 8 bases spanning the gap. CDR3 region: CASRQANTGELFF. For the CDR3, the DNA is TGTGCCAGCCGACAGGCGAACACCGGGGAGCTGTTTTTT.

The chain employs TRBV7-8 and TRBJ1-1; no firm D call. Trimming left V 5 bases short and J 11 bases short, with 15 bases between. Germline CDR1 and CDR2: SGHVS and FQNEAQ. This CDR3 spans 12 amino acids. CDR3 region: CASSLSVTGAFF. The DNA for the CDR3 is TGTGCCAGCAGCCTAAGTGTTACCGGGGCTTTCTTT.

J is TRBJ2-6 and V is TRBV7-6, with TRBD1 matching over 8 bases. Per the germline V gene, CDR1 is SGHVS and CDR2 is FNYEAQ. The CDR3 length is 19 residues. J gave up 1 base and V 5 bases, and 13 bases lay outside the gene matches. The CDR3 loop is CASSLGTGASLSGANVLTF. CDR3 DNA sequence: TGTGCCAGCAGCCTAGGGACAGGAGCTTCCCTATCTGGGGCCAACGTCCTGACTTTC.

The rearrangement links TRBV7-9 to TRBJ2-4; tentative D call: TRBD1 (6 bases). The CDR3 covers 17 residues. Looked up from germline, CDR1 is SEHNR and CDR2 is FQNEAQ (reference sequence). V lost 1 base to trimming and J lost 3 bases, with 16 bases between them. CDR3 DNA: TGTGCCAGCAGCTTAGTACTTGCAGGGGAGAGCAAAAACATTCAGTACTTC. It codes for CASSLVLAGESKNIQYF.

The chain employs TRBV18 and TRBJ1-6, with 9 nucleotides matching TRBD1. The length of the CDR3 is 16 residues. The V gene end was trimmed by 3 bases and the J gene end by 15 bases; junction bases not matched to a gene: 15. CDR1 is KGHSH, CDR2 LQKENI, per germline. Here the CDR3 reads CASSPLREQGAVSLHF. CDR3 sequence (DNA): TGTGCCAGCTCACCTCTTCGCGAACAGGGGGCTGTCAGCCTCCACTTT.

The chain employs TRBV7-2 and TRBJ2-2; TRBD2 might be the D (5 bases). Germline-derived CDR1 and CDR2 are SGHTA and FQGNSA. Trimming pared 1 base from V and 7 bases from J, leaving 10 bases between. The length of the CDR3 is 14 residues. The CDR3 loop is CASSLVYGGGELFF. The CDR3 nucleotides read TGTGCCAGCAGCTTAGTTTACGGAGGCGGGGAGCTGTTTTTT.

The rearrangement links TRBV14 to TRBJ2-7; 7 nucleotides match TRBD1. The CDR3 extends over 16 amino acids. V was clipped by 5 bases and J by 3 bases; unmatched bases: 13. Germline assignment: CDR1 SGHDN and CDR2 FVKESK. DNA for the CDR3: TGTGCCAGCAGCGTACGAGTGGGACAGCCCTTCTACGAGCAGTACTTC. Amino acids: CASSVRVGQPFYEQYF.

The chain joins TRBV18 to TRBJ2-7; 9 bases line up with TRBD1. Trimming cost V 3 bases and J 2 bases; bases outside gene matches: 8. Germline CDR1 is KGHSH and CDR2 is LQKENI. The CDR3 has 16 residues. The CDR3 coding sequence is TGTGCCAGCTCACCCGTAACGGGACAGGGTCCCTACGAGCAGTACTTC. Protein: CASSPVTGQGPYEQYF.

The chain has TRBV29-1 and TRBJ1-5; 11 bases match TRBD1. Germline V gene sequence: CDR1 SQVTM, CDR2 ANQGSEA. The CDR3 runs 16 residues. V shed 7 bases, J shed 6 bases, and the junction held 14 bases outside the gene matches. In DNA form, the CDR3 reads TGCAGCGCCCAAGTGGGGGACAGGGGGATGTTTCAGCCCCAGCATTTT. It encodes CSAQVGDRGMFQPQHF.

This rearrangement joins TRBV7-9 to TRBJ2-4; 11 nucleotides match TRBD1. Germline loops: CDR1 SEHNR, CDR2 FQNEAQ (reference sequence). The V segment lost 5 bases and the J segment 6 bases; nucleotides outside the gene matches: 15. The CDR3 totals 18 residues. The CDR3 loop reads CASSPTPIRDRGLNIQYF. The CDR3 DNA sequence: TGTGCCAGCAGCCCAACCCCCATCCGGGACAGGGGGTTAAACATTCAGTACTTC.

V usage is TRBV2 and J usage is TRBJ2-5, with 7 bases that match TRBD2. Germline V gives CDR1 SNHLY, CDR2 FYNNEI. This CDR3 spans 14 amino acids. The V segment lost 8 bases and the J segment 1 base; nucleotides outside the gene matches: 7. CDR3 sequence: CASVKASGQETQYF. In nucleotides, the CDR3 is TGTGCCAGCGTGAAAGCTAGCGGCCAAGAGACCCAGTACTTC.

The V and J genes are TRBV6-6 and TRBJ1-4, with TRBD1 matching 8 bases. Germline V CDR1 and CDR2: MNHNY, SVGAGI (reference sequence). There are 13 residues in the CDR3. The V and J ends lost 7 bases and 8 bases, in that order; junction bases with no gene match: 6. This CDR3 is CASNPGTGEKLFF. CDR3 sequence (DNA): TGTGCCAGCAATCCCGGGACAGGAGAAAAACTGTTTTTT.

V is TRBV9 and J is TRBJ1-1, with 11 bases fitting TRBD1. The CDR3 covers 17 residues. Germline V CDR1 and CDR2: SGDLS, YYNGEE. The junction had 9 bases not matched to a gene; V was cut back by 4 bases and J by 1 base. Written as DNA, the CDR3 is TGTGCCAGCAGCCTGGGACAGGGGGGGGTTCAGAACACTGAAGCTTTCTTT. This sequence encodes CASSLGQGGVQNTEAFF.

The gene calls are TRBV5-6 and TRBJ1-1; D is possibly TRBD1 (6 bases). The germline V gene has CDR1 SGHDT and CDR2 YYEEEE. V was shortened by 4 bases and J by 4 bases, with 14 bases between the two germline ends. The CDR3 length is 14 residues. CDR3 DNA: TGTGCCAGCAGCATACAGGGAAGGGGCACTGAAGCTTTCTTT. It encodes CASSIQGRGTEAFF. The full variable domain, in which reference TRBV5-6 and TRBJ1-1 provide the parts outside the CDR3, is DAGVTQSPTHLIKTRGQQVTLRCSPKSGHDTVSWYQQALGQGPQFIFQYYEEEERQRGNFPDRFSGHQFPNYSSELNVNALLLGDSALYLCASSIQGRGTEAFFGQGTRLTVV.

The chain joins TRBV10-3 to TRBJ2-7; D remains ambiguous. Trimming stripped 7 bases from V and 5 bases from J, with 9 bases between. This CDR3 region has 11 residues. Germline lookup yields CDR1 ENHRY and CDR2 SYGVKD. CDR3 residues: CAIKRANEQYF. The CDR3 DNA sequence: TGTGCCATCAAACGAGCGAACGAGCAGTACTTC.

This chain uses TRBV9 with TRBJ2-5; D remains unclear. The germline CDR1 and CDR2 sequences are SGDLS and YYNGEE. Trimming removed 5 bases from V and 8 bases from J, with 19 bases in between. This CDR3 has 14 residues. This CDR3 reads CASSEDYFPSTQYF. The CDR3 nucleotides are TGTGCCAGCAGTGAAGATTACTTTCCGAGTACCCAGTACTTC.

The V gene is TRBV24-1, the J gene TRBJ1-5; D uncertain. CDR3 length equals 13 residues. The V gene lost 6 bases and the J gene lost 1 base, with 6 bases spanning the gap. Germline CDR1 is KGHDR and CDR2 is SFDVKD. CDR3 protein: CATSRGSNQPQHF. CDR3 DNA: TGTGCCACCAGTAGAGGGAGCAATCAGCCCCAGCATTTT.

Of note for this clone: The sample holds other DNA sequences that translate to the same CDR3. The gene calls are TRBV5-1 and TRBJ2-7; tentatively, D is TRBD1 (6 bases). The CDR3 runs 15 residues. Germline CDR1 SGHRS, CDR2 YFSETQ. V lost 0 bases and J 7 bases, leaving 17 bases between the germline ends. This chain's CDR3 is CASSLEFRGDGEQYF. The CDR3 nucleotides are TGCGCCAGCAGCTTGGAGTTCAGGGGAGACGGGGAGCAGTACTTC.

This chain joins TRBV19 and TRBJ2-1; 11 nucleotides match TRBD1. This CDR3 contains 17 residues. V trimming: 0 bases; J trimming: 6 bases; junction bases outside the gene matches: 7. From germline, CDR1 is LNHDA and CDR2 SQIVND (reference sequence). CDR3 coding DNA: TGTGCCAGTAGTATAGAGGGAGGACAGGGGGCTCGCAATGAGCAGTTCTTC. As protein: CASSIEGGQGARNEQFF. Combining the CDR3 with reference TRBV19 and TRBJ2-1 gives the whole variable domain DGGITQSPKYLFRKEGQNVTLSCEQNLNHDAMYWYRQDPGQGLRLIYYSQIVNDFQKGDIAEGYSVSREKKESFPLTVTSAQKNPTAFYLCASSIEGGQGARNEQFFGPGTRLTVL.

V usage is TRBV7-8 and J usage is TRBJ2-1, with 7 bases fitting TRBD1. Germline CDR1 SGHVS, CDR2 FQNEAQ. V lost 4 bases to trimming and J lost 7 bases; unmatched junction nucleotides: 13. The CDR3 is made up of 16 amino acids. DNA of the CDR3: TGTGCCAGCAGCTCCGACCTGACAGGGTTGTGGAATGAGCAGTTCTTC. Protein product: CASSSDLTGLWNEQFF.

This chain links TRBV29-1 with TRBJ1-1; D may be TRBD1 (5 bases). Trimming shortened V by 3 bases and J by 5 bases, and 13 bases separated the two germline ends. Germline loops: CDR1 SQVTM, CDR2 ANQGSEA. CDR3 length: 13 residues. CDR3 DNA: TGCAGCGTTGATCAAGGAAAGGGGACTGAAGCTTTCTTT. Translation: CSVDQGKGTEAFF.

This rearrangement joins TRBV30 to TRBJ2-6; 7 bases are shared with TRBD1. V gave up 7 bases and J gave up 4 bases; unmatched junction bases: 10. Germline CDR1 reads GTSNPN; CDR2 reads SVGIG (reference sequence). The CDR3 consists of 15 residues. The CDR3 region is CALTSTGSGANVLTF. Written as DNA, the CDR3 is TGTGCCTTAACCTCGACAGGGTCCGGGGCCAACGTCCTGACTTTC. The entire variable domain, with the rest obtained from reference TRBV30 and TRBJ2-6, is as follows: SQTIHQWPATLVQPVGSPLSLECTVEGTSNPNLYWYRQAAGRGLQLLFYSVGIGQISSEVPQNLSASRPQDRQFILSSKKLLLSDSGFYLCALTSTGSGANVLTFGAGSRLTVL.

The chain combines TRBV6-6 with TRBJ2-7; the match to TRBD2 covers 7 bases. Germline V CDR1 and CDR2: MNHNY, SVGAGI (reference sequence). This CDR3 is 15 amino acids long. J gave up 0 bases and V 6 bases, and 8 bases lay outside the gene matches. CDR3 protein: CASRPSSGPSYEQYF. The CDR3 region has the DNA TGTGCCAGCAGACCTTCTAGCGGACCCTCCTACGAGCAGTACTTC.

The chain is built from TRBV24-1 and TRBJ2-3, with TRBD2 matching 9 bases. V dropped 4 bases and J dropped 5; count of bases not matched to a gene: 9. The CDR3 consists of 16 residues. CDR1 is KGHDR and CDR2 is SFDVKD in the germline V gene. CDR3 loop: CATSDPRAGGRDTQYF. As DNA, the CDR3 is TGTGCCACCAGTGACCCAAGAGCGGGAGGAAGAGATACGCAGTATTTT.

This chain uses TRBV6-6 with TRBJ2-1; 10 nucleotides align to TRBD2. With 7 bases clipped from V and 0 bases from J, the junction kept 6 bases outside the gene matches. Germline CDR1 and CDR2: MNHNY and SVGAGI (reference sequence). The CDR3 is 16 residues long. CDR3: CASKGSGGHSYNEQFF. DNA of the CDR3: TGTGCCAGCAAGGGTAGCGGGGGGCACTCCTACAATGAGCAGTTCTTC.

V and J are TRBV2 and TRBJ1-2, with D maybe TRBD1 (5 bases). From germline, CDR1 is SNHLY and CDR2 FYNNEI. CDR3 size: 13 residues. Trimming pared 8 bases from V and 2 bases from J, leaving 12 bases between. CDR3 nucleotides: TGTGCCAGCGTGCTCGGGGGGAACTATGGCTACACCTTC. This translates into CASVLGGNYGYTF.